These 13 T cell receptor beta chains were sequenced from one sample in a study of blood T cell repertoires in COVID-19. Clones were read by immunoSEQ multiplex PCR, and TCRdb kept only the in-frame ones, dropping some. The data contain under 250,000 clones, about 83% of them singletons. Sequencing was carried out using peripheral blood. Every receptor here comes from a human donor in a cohort sampled during active COVID-19.

The chain joins TRBV27 to TRBJ1-4, with TRBD1 matching 9 bases. J gave up 8 bases and V 3 bases, and 4 bases lay outside the gene matches. CDR3 length: 14 amino acids. Germline values: CDR1 MNHEY, CDR2 SMNVEV (reference sequence). The CDR3 DNA reads as TGTGCCAGCAGTTTCCATGGACAGGGGGAAAAACTGTTTTTT. This sequence encodes CASSFHGQGEKLFF. The whole variable domain, remainder taken from reference TRBV27 and TRBJ1-4, is EAQVTQNPRYLITVTGKKLTVTCSQNMNHEYMSWYRQDPGLGLRQIYYSMNVEVTDKGDVPEGYKVSRKEKRNFPLILESPSPNQTSLYFCASSFHGQGEKLFFGSGTQLSVL.

The chain is built from TRBV27 and TRBJ2-3; tentative D call: TRBD2 (6 bases). This CDR3 has 13 amino acids. Germline lookup yields CDR1 MNHEY and CDR2 SMNVEV (reference sequence). V lost 5 bases and J 4 bases, leaving 10 bases between the germline ends. The CDR3 here is CASSMTSADTQYF. As DNA, the CDR3 is TGTGCCAGCAGTATGACTAGTGCAGATACGCAGTATTTT.

This clone has a count of ten or more. V gene TRBV27 combines with J gene TRBJ2-1; 12 bases agree with TRBD2. CDR1 is MNHEY and CDR2 is SMNVEV in the germline V gene (reference sequence). CDR3 length: 13 residues. V shed 5 bases and J 9 bases; nucleotides not matched to a gene: 2. The CDR3 nucleotides read TGTGCCAGCAGTCCGACTAGCGGGAGTGAGCAGTTCTTC. It is translated as CASSPTSGSEQFF.

The CDR3 sequence: CASRRGETQYF. The CDR3 nucleotides read TGTGCCAGCAGAAGGGGGGAGACCCAGTACTTC. The rearrangement uses TRBV7-6 and TRBJ2-5; TRBD1 is a possible D gene (6 bases). Trimming removed 6 bases at V and 5 bases at J, with 7 bases between. Germline V lookup: CDR1 SGHVS, CDR2 FNYEAQ. The length of the CDR3 is 11 residues.

The rearrangement uses TRBV4-1 and TRBJ2-5, with 10 bases matching TRBD2. From germline, CDR1 is MGHRA and CDR2 YSYEKL. V shed 0 bases and J 4 bases; nucleotides not matched to a gene: 8. CDR3 size: 17 residues. Written as DNA, the CDR3 is TGCGCCAGCAGCCAAGATTTAGCGGGGGGTTCACGAGAGACCCAGTACTTC. As protein: CASSQDLAGGSRETQYF.

This clone has just one count. V and J are TRBV3-1 (or the pseudogene TRBV3-2) and TRBJ2-1; TRBD2 agrees at 7 bases. Trimming removed 4 bases from V and 0 bases from J; junction bases left unmatched: 3. Germline V CDR1 and CDR2: LGHDT, YNNKEL (reference sequence). The CDR3 sequence is 15 residues long. The CDR3 loop is CASSLSGVSYNEQFF. CDR3 nucleotides: TGTGCCAGCAGCCTAAGCGGGGTCTCCTACAATGAGCAGTTCTTC.

The CDR3 nucleotides read TGTGCCAGCAGCCATGGACTAGCGGGGGGTTACAATGAGCAGTTCTTC. It translates to CASSHGLAGGYNEQFF. The rearrangement uses TRBV3-1 (or the pseudogene TRBV3-2) and TRBJ2-1, with 14 bases fitting TRBD2. CDR3 length: 16 amino acids. The germline gives CDR1 LGHDT, CDR2 YNNKEL (reference sequence). With V trimmed by 3 bases and J by 4 bases, 2 bases remained unmatched.

The genes are TRBV6-2 or TRBV6-3 and TRBJ1-5, with 10 bases that match TRBD1. The CDR3 consists of 16 residues. The trim removed 6 bases at V and 1 base at J, leaving 6 bases unmatched. Germline V lookup: CDR1 MNHEY, CDR2 SVGEGT. The CDR3 reads CASSPGTGVSNQPQHF. In DNA form, the CDR3 reads TGTGCCAGCAGCCCTGGGACAGGGGTCAGCAATCAGCCCCAGCATTTT.

The V call is TRBV5-8, the J call TRBJ1-2; TRBD1 is a possible D gene (5 bases). Trimming cost V 0 bases and J 5 bases, with 8 bases left between them. Per germline, CDR1 SGHTS and CDR2 YDEGEE. This CDR3 has 13 amino acids. The CDR3 loop is CASSLGGGYGYTF. For the CDR3, the DNA is TGTGCCAGCAGCTTGGGCGGGGGTTATGGCTACACCTTC.

The chain uses TRBV6-5 and TRBJ1-2; D remains unclear. Germline CDR1 and CDR2: MNHEY and SVGAGI. V shed 2 bases and J shed 4 bases, with 11 bases lying between them. The CDR3 has 14 residues. CDR3 amino acids: CASSYASGAYGYTF. CDR3 sequence (DNA): TGTGCCAGCAGTTACGCTTCAGGTGCCTATGGCTACACCTTC.

V and J are TRBV2 and TRBJ1-5, with D possibly matching TRBD1 (6 bases). CDR1 SNHLY and CDR2 FYNNEI come from the germline V gene. V lost 8 bases and J lost 6, with 17 bases in between. The CDR3 contains 14 residues. CDR3 residues: CASSLYRVGQPQHF. The CDR3 region has the DNA TGTGCCAGCTCACTGTACAGGGTCGGTCAGCCCCAGCATTTT. Full variable domain (outside the CDR3, taken from reference TRBV2 and TRBJ1-5): EPEVTQTPSHQVTQMGQEVILRCVPISNHLYFYWYRQILGQKVEFLVSFYNNEISEKSEIFDDQFSVERPDGSNFTLKIRSTKLEDSAMYFCASSLYRVGQPQHFGDGTRLSIL.

J is TRBJ2-1 and V is TRBV27; 10 bases map to TRBD2. CDR1 and CDR2 from the germline V gene are MNHEY and SMNVEV (reference sequence). The V segment lost 6 bases and the J segment 7 bases; nucleotides outside the gene matches: 9. This CDR3 region has 15 residues. The CDR3 nucleotides read TGTGCCAGCAGCAAGCGGGAGGGCCGAGGGAATGAGCAGTTCTTC. Protein sequence: CASSKREGRGNEQFF.

This chain connects TRBV9 to TRBJ1-5, with 9 bases that match TRBD1. Germline V CDR1 and CDR2: SGDLS, YYNGEE. The CDR3 has 15 amino acids. Trimming took 4 bases from V and 4 from J; bases not matched to a gene: 6. In nucleotides, the CDR3 is TGTGCCAGCAGCTCAGGACAGGGGTGGAATCAGCCCCAGCATTTT. Residues: CASSSGQGWNQPQHF. Supplemented by reference TRBV9 and TRBJ1-5, the full variable domain reads DSGVTQTPKHLITATGQRVTLRCSPRSGDLSVYWYQQSLDQGLQFLIQYYNGEERAKGNILERFSAQQFPDLHSELNLSSLELGDSALYFCASSSGQGWNQPQHFGDGTRLSIL.